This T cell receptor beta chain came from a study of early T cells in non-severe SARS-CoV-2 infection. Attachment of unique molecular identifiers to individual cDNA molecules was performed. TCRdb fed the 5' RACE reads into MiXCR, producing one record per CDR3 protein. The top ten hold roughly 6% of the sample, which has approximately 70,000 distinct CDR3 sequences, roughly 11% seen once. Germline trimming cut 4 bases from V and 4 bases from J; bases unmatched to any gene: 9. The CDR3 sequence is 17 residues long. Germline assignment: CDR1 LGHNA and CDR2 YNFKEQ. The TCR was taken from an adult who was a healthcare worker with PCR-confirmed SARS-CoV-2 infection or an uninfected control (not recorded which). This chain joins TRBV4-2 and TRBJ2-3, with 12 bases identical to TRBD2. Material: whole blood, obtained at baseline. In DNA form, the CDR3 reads TGTGCCAGCAGCCCCCGACTAGCGGGGGCCGGAGCAGATACGCAGTATTTT. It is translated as CASSPRLAGAGADTQYF.